A selection of T cell receptor beta chains follows, all from one sample in a study of beta chain features in type 1 diabetes. This table comes from immunoSEQ multiplex PCR, and its TCRdb copy is limited to in-frame clones, with some not included. This sample carries tens of thousands of clones, roughly 50% of them seen once, and the ten largest clones take 0.7%. The sample consisted of central memory CD4+ T cells from blood. The receptors shown here come from a man between 25 and 39 years old with type 1 diabetes. The CDR3 runs from the conserved cysteine through the conserved F or W. The order of the fields is V gene, D gene, CDR3 length, J gene, clone size, CDR3 protein, CDR3 DNA. D genes are given only for firm matches. The size of a clone is reported for some rows only, either as once, few or many, or as a class for expanded clones.

V gene: TRBV5-1; D gene: NA; CDR3 length: 16; J gene: TRBJ2-1; clone size: NA; CDR3 protein: CASSLGSTRKDNEQFF; CDR3 DNA: TGCGCCAGCAGCTTGGGTTCTACCAGGAAGGACAATGAGCAGTTCTTC
V gene: TRBV6-6; D gene: TRBD1; CDR3 length: 15; J gene: TRBJ2-7; clone size: NA; CDR3 protein: CASSSQDRANYEQYF; CDR3 DNA: TGTGCCAGCAGTTCCCAGGACAGGGCGAACTACGAGCAGTACTTC
V gene: TRBV10-1; D gene: NA; CDR3 length: 13; J gene: TRBJ1-6; clone size: NA; CDR3 protein: CATQTGIDSPLHF; CDR3 DNA: TGCGCCACCCAGACAGGAATCGATTCACCCCTCCACTTT
V gene: TRBV19; D gene: NA; CDR3 length: 15; J gene: TRBJ1-5; clone size: NA; CDR3 protein: CASSKGHSFNQPQHF; CDR3 DNA: TGTGCCAGTAGCAAGGGACACTCTTTCAATCAGCCCCAGCATTTT
V gene: TRBV7-9; D gene: TRBD1; CDR3 length: 14; J gene: TRBJ2-1; clone size: NA; CDR3 protein: CASSYRGSYNEQFF; CDR3 DNA: TGTGCCAGCAGCTACAGGGGGAGCTACAATGAGCAGTTCTTC
V gene: TRBV7-9; D gene: TRBD2; CDR3 length: 14; J gene: TRBJ2-5; clone size: few; CDR3 protein: CASSPAGGEETQYF; CDR3 DNA: TGTGCCAGCAGCCCAGCGGGGGGCGAGGAGACCCAGTACTTC
V gene: TRBV5-1; D gene: NA; CDR3 length: 15; J gene: TRBJ2-7; clone size: few; CDR3 protein: CASSLNRDTSYEQYF; CDR3 DNA: TGCGCCAGCAGCTTAAACCGGGACACTTCCTACGAGCAGTACTTC
V gene: TRBV7-9; D gene: NA; CDR3 length: 14; J gene: TRBJ2-1; clone size: few; CDR3 protein: CASSLVATDNEQFF; CDR3 DNA: TGTGCCAGCAGCTTAGTCGCGACAGACAATGAGCAGTTCTTC
V gene: TRBV27; D gene: NA; CDR3 length: 14; J gene: TRBJ1-5; clone size: NA; CDR3 protein: CASRNLAGNQPQHF; CDR3 DNA: TGTGCCAGCCGTAACCTGGCTGGCAATCAGCCCCAGCATTTT
V gene: TRBV25-1; D gene: TRBD2; CDR3 length: 16; J gene: TRBJ2-1; clone size: NA; CDR3 protein: CASSEAGVFSYNEQFF; CDR3 DNA: TGTGCCAGCAGTGAGGCGGGAGTTTTCTCCTACAATGAGCAGTTCTTC
V gene: TRBV7-9; D gene: TRBD1; CDR3 length: 14; J gene: TRBJ1-5; clone size: NA; CDR3 protein: CASSLGDRGQPQHF; CDR3 DNA: TGTGCCAGCAGCTTGGGGGACAGGGGTCAGCCCCAGCATTTT
V gene: TRBV18; D gene: NA; CDR3 length: 14; J gene: TRBJ2-5; clone size: NA; CDR3 protein: CASSPPSVFETQYF; CDR3 DNA: TGTGCCAGCTCACCACCCTCGGTTTTCGAGACCCAGTACTTC
V gene: TRBV11-2; D gene: TRBD1; CDR3 length: 13; J gene: TRBJ1-1; clone size: NA; CDR3 protein: CASSLGQGGAAFF; CDR3 DNA: TGTGCCAGCAGCTTGGGACAGGGGGGAGCAGCTTTCTTT
V gene: TRBV4-1; D gene: TRBD2; CDR3 length: 22; J gene: TRBJ2-6; clone size: NA; CDR3 protein: CASSQDLLAGGWFNSGANVLTF; CDR3 DNA: TGCGCCAGCAGCCAAGATCTCCTAGCGGGGGGTTGGTTCAACTCTGGGGCCAACGTCCTGACTTTC
V gene: TRBV7-9; D gene: TRBD1; CDR3 length: 15; J gene: TRBJ2-3; clone size: NA; CDR3 protein: CASSLGQGATDTQYF; CDR3 DNA: TGTGCCAGCAGCTTAGGGCAGGGGGCAACAGATACGCAGTATTTT
V gene: TRBV7-9; D gene: NA; CDR3 length: 16; J gene: TRBJ1-1; clone size: NA; CDR3 protein: CASSQTGLGGNTEAFF; CDR3 DNA: TGTGCCAGCAGTCAGACGGGATTGGGGGGGAACACTGAAGCTTTCTTT
V gene: TRBV6-1; D gene: TRBD1; CDR3 length: 15; J gene: TRBJ2-7; clone size: NA; CDR3 protein: CASSDTGQLSYEQYF; CDR3 DNA: TGTGCCAGCAGTGATACGGGACAGCTCTCCTACGAGCAGTACTTC
V gene: TRBV5-1; D gene: TRBD1; CDR3 length: 16; J gene: TRBJ2-5; clone size: NA; CDR3 protein: CASSLARQGARETQYF; CDR3 DNA: TGCGCCAGCAGCTTGGCTCGACAGGGGGCTAGGGAGACCCAGTACTTC
V gene: TRBV19; D gene: TRBD1; CDR3 length: 13; J gene: TRBJ1-1; clone size: NA; CDR3 protein: CASRRTGETEAFF; CDR3 DNA: TGTGCCAGTAGACGGACAGGTGAAACTGAAGCTTTCTTT
V gene: TRBV18; D gene: NA; CDR3 length: 14; J gene: TRBJ2-4; clone size: NA; CDR3 protein: CASSPRTDQNIQYF; CDR3 DNA: TGTGCCAGCTCACCCAGGACAGACCAAAACATTCAGTACTTC
V gene: TRBV4-3; D gene: NA; CDR3 length: 14; J gene: TRBJ1-2; clone size: NA; CDR3 protein: CASSRDTTNYGYTF; CDR3 DNA: TGCGCCAGCAGCCGGGACACAACTAACTATGGCTACACCTTC
V gene: TRBV5-1; D gene: TRBD1; CDR3 length: 16; J gene: TRBJ1-5; clone size: NA; CDR3 protein: CASSLSGTGGNQPQHF; CDR3 DNA: TGCGCCAGCAGCTTAAGCGGGACAGGGGGCAATCAGCCCCAGCATTTT
V gene: TRBV10-3; D gene: NA; CDR3 length: 16; J gene: TRBJ1-5; clone size: NA; CDR3 protein: CAISESRGVSNQPQHF; CDR3 DNA: TGTGCCATCAGTGAGTCGCGGGGAGTTAGCAATCAGCCCCAGCATTTT
V gene: TRBV10-3; D gene: NA; CDR3 length: 13; J gene: TRBJ1-5; clone size: few; CDR3 protein: CAMGAGSDQPQHF; CDR3 DNA: TGTGCCATGGGCGCAGGGTCCGATCAGCCCCAGCATTTT
V gene: TRBV7-2; D gene: NA; CDR3 length: 14; J gene: TRBJ2-7; clone size: once; CDR3 protein: CASSLAAGPYEQYF; CDR3 DNA: TGTGCCAGCAGCTTAGCGGCGGGACCCTACGAGCAGTACTTC
V gene: TRBV25-1; D gene: TRBD2; CDR3 length: 16; J gene: TRBJ2-5; clone size: NA; CDR3 protein: CASSVFSGGASETQYF; CDR3 DNA: TGTGCCAGCAGTGTGTTTAGCGGGGGGGCCAGTGAGACCCAGTACTTC
V gene: TRBV7-9; D gene: NA; CDR3 length: 15; J gene: TRBJ1-6; clone size: many; CDR3 protein: CASSLVSSYNSPLHF; CDR3 DNA: TGTGCCAGCAGCTTAGTGAGCTCCTATAATTCACCCCTCCACTTT
V gene: TRBV7-9; D gene: TRBD2; CDR3 length: 15; J gene: TRBJ2-3; clone size: NA; CDR3 protein: CASSYTTAGVDTQYF; CDR3 DNA: TGTGCCAGCAGCTACACTACAGCGGGGGTGGATACGCAGTATTTT
V gene: TRBV7-9; D gene: NA; CDR3 length: 11; J gene: TRBJ2-1; clone size: NA; CDR3 protein: CAGETYNEQFF; CDR3 DNA: TGTGCCGGGGAGACCTACAATGAGCAGTTCTTC
V gene: TRBV29-1; D gene: TRBD1; CDR3 length: 12; J gene: TRBJ1-2; clone size: few; CDR3 protein: CSVDPGQRGYTF; CDR3 DNA: TGCAGCGTCGACCCGGGACAGAGGGGCTACACCTTC
V gene: TRBV27; D gene: TRBD1; CDR3 length: 16; J gene: TRBJ1-1; clone size: few; CDR3 protein: CASSTNFRTGNTEAFF; CDR3 DNA: TGTGCCAGCAGTACCAATTTCCGGACAGGAAACACTGAAGCTTTCTTT
V gene: TRBV2; D gene: NA; CDR3 length: 12; J gene: TRBJ1-6; clone size: NA; CDR3 protein: CASSEEDFPLHF; CDR3 DNA: TGTGCCAGCAGTGAAGAAGACTTCCCCCTCCACTTT
V gene: TRBV2; D gene: TRBD2; CDR3 length: 14; J gene: TRBJ2-3; clone size: few; CDR3 protein: CASIEGAGKDTQYF; CDR3 DNA: TGTGCCAGCATAGAAGGAGCGGGGAAAGATACGCAGTATTTT
V gene: TRBV4-1; D gene: TRBD1; CDR3 length: 15; J gene: TRBJ1-2; clone size: NA; CDR3 protein: CASSQGQGGNYGYTF; CDR3 DNA: TGCGCCAGCAGCCAAGGACAGGGGGGCAACTATGGCTACACCTTC
V gene: TRBV30; D gene: NA; CDR3 length: 11; J gene: TRBJ2-7; clone size: few; CDR3 protein: CAWRRSAEQYF; CDR3 DNA: TGTGCCTGGAGGCGGTCGGCCGAGCAGTACTTC
V gene: TRBV7-2; D gene: NA; CDR3 length: 14; J gene: TRBJ2-5; clone size: NA; CDR3 protein: CASSAPPRGETQYF; CDR3 DNA: TGTGCCAGCAGCGCGCCTCCGAGGGGGGAGACCCAGTACTTC
V gene: TRBV6-1; D gene: TRBD1; CDR3 length: 14; J gene: TRBJ1-5; clone size: NA; CDR3 protein: CASSETGGGQPQHF; CDR3 DNA: TGTGCCAGCAGTGAAACAGGGGGTGGTCAGCCCCAGCATTTT
V gene: TRBV2; D gene: TRBD1; CDR3 length: 17; J gene: TRBJ1-2; clone size: once; CDR3 protein: CASSVGGTGRSNYGYTF; CDR3 DNA: TGTGCCAGCAGTGTCGGCGGGACAGGGAGATCTAACTATGGCTACACCTTC